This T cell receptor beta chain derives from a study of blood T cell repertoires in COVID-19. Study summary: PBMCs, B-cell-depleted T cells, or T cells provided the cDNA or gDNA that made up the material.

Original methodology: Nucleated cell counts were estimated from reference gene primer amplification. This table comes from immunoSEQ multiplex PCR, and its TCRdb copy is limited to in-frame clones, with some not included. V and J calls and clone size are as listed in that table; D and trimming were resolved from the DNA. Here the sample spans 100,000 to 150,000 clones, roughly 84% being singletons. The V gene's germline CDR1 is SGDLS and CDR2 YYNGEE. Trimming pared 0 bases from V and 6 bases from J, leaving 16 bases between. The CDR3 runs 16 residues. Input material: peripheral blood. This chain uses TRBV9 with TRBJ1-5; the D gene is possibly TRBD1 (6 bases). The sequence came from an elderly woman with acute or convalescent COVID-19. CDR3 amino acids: CASSVAHRARFQPQHF. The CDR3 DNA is TGTGCCAGCAGCGTAGCTCACAGGGCTCGGTTTCAGCCCCAGCATTTT. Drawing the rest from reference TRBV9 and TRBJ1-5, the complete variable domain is DSGVTQTPKHLITATGQRVTLRCSPRSGDLSVYWYQQSLDQGLQFLIQYYNGEERAKGNILERFSAQQFPDLHSELNLSSLELGDSALYFCASSVAHRARFQPQHFGDGTRLSIL.